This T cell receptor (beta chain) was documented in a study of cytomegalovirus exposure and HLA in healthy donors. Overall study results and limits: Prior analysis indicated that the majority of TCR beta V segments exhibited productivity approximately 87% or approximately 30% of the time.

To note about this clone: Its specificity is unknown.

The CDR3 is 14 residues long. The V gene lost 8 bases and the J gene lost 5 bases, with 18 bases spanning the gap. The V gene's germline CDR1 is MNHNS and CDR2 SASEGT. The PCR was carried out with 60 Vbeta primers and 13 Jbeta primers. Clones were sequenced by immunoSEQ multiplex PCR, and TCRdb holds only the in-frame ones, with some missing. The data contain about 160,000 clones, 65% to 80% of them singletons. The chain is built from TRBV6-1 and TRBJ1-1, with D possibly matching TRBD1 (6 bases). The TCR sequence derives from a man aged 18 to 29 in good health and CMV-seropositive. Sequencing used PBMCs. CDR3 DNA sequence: TGTGCCAGCCGGACAGCCGAGGGGAGTACTGAAGCTTTCTTT. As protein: CASRTAEGSTEAFF.